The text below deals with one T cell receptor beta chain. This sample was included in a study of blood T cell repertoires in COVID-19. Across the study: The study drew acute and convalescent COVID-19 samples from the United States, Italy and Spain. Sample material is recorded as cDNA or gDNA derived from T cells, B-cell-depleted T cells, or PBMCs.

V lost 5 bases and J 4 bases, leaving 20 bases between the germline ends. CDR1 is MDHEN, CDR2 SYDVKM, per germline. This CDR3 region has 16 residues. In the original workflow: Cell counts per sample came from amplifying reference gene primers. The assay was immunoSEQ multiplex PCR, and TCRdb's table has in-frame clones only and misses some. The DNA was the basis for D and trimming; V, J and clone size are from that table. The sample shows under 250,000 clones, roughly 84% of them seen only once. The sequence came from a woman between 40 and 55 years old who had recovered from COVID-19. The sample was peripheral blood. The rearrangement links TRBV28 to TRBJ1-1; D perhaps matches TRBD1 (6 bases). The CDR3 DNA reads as TGTGCCAGCAGTCTCGCTTTGGGGGCATTATCCACTGAAGCTTTCTTT. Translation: CASSLALGALSTEAFF.